This T cell receptor (beta chain) appears in the sequencing data of a study of STAT5B mutations in CD4+ large granular lymphocyte leukemia. The study's findings and limits: Top patient clones used TRBV06 genes more often: 8/27 versus 2/35 in controls.

Trimming cost V 2 bases and J 2 bases, with 16 bases left between them. The CDR3 consists of 16 residues. CDR1 is MNHEY and CDR2 is SVGAGI in the germline V gene. Turning to this clone: Its cognate antigen is unknown.

TCRdb's copy holds only in-frame clones and misses some; the assay was immunoSEQ multiplex PCR. Here the sample spans some 40,000 clones, 86% being singletons. The source is a human donor in good health. The rearrangement links TRBV6-5 to TRBJ2-7; the D gene is possibly TRBD2 (5 bases). The sequenced sample consisted of CD4+ T cells from blood buffy coats. The CDR3 DNA reads TGTGCCAGCAGTTACACCCCGCAGCGGAGGACCTACGAGCAGTACTTC. Its protein is CASSYTPQRRTYEQYF.